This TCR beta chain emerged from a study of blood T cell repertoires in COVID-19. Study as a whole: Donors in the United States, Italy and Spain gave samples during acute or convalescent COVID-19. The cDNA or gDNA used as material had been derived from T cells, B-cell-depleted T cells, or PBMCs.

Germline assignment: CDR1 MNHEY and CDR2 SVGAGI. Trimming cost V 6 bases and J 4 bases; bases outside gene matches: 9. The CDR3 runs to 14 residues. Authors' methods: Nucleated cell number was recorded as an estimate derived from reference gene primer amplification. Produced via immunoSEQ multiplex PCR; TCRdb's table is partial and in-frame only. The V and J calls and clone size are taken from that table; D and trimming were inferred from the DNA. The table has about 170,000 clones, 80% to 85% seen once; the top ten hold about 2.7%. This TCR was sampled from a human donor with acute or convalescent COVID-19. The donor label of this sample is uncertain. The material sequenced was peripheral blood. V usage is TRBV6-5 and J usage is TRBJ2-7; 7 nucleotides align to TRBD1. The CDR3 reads CASSPGRDSYEQYF. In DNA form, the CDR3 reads TGTGCCAGCAGCCCAGGCCGGGACAGTTACGAGCAGTACTTC.